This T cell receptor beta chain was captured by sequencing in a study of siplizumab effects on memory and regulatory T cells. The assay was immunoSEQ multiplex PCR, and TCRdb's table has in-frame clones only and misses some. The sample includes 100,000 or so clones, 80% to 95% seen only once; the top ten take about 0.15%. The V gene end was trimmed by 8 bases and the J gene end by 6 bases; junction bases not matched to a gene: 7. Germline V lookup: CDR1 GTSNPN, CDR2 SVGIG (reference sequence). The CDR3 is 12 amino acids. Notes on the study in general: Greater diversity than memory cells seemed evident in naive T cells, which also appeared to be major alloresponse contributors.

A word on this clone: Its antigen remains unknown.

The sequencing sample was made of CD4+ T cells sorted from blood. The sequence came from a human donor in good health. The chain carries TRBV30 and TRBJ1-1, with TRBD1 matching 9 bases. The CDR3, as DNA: TGTGCCACATACAGGGGGCGAGCTGAAGCTTTCTTT. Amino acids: CATYRGRAEAFF.